Below, 10 T cell receptor beta chains from the same sample are listed, as sequenced in a study of T cell repertoires in cytomegalovirus infection (dated by TCRdb to between 2018 and 2020). The sequencer listed for this sample is Illumina HiSeq 1500. TCRdb reworked the public reads: Q25 trimming with fastp, MiXCR clone assembly, productive beta chains retained. Rows merge per CDR3 protein into single entries with the most common DNA and genes. The sample table holds over 250,000 distinct CDR3 sequences, of which roughly a fifth were seen once. Around 20% of the sample lies in the top ten. For these receptors, no antigen is known. The treatment or condition label of this sample denotes: in vitro stimulation with specific CMV peptide epitopes to enrich CMV-specific T cells. The source was cultured PBMCs, collected from culture after CMV antigen stimulation. These receptors all stem from a human donor in good health (CMV status not recorded). Some clones in this sample may be carry-over from other donors' samples.

The chain joins TRBV6-2 or TRBV6-3 to TRBJ2-5; TRBD1 might be the D (5 bases). The CDR3 extends over 13 amino acids. Germline V gene data show CDR1 as MNHEY and CDR2 as SVGEGT. V was trimmed by 3 bases and J by 5 bases, leaving 10 bases between them. The CDR3 here is CASSYWTRETQYF. The CDR3 DNA is TGTGCCAGCAGTTATTGGACAAGGGAGACCCAGTACTTC.

The rearrangement links TRBV24-1 to TRBJ2-1, with TRBD2 matching over 7 bases. CDR1 KGHDR and CDR2 SFDVKD come from the germline V gene. The CDR3 is 15 residues long. The J segment lost 7 bases and the V segment lost 1 base, leaving 6 bases of the junction unmatched. In DNA form, the CDR3 reads TGTGCCACCAGTGATTTCAGCGGGGTTGGGAATGAGCAGTTCTTC. It codes for CATSDFSGVGNEQFF.

This clonotype showed up many times. The rearrangement joins TRBV12-3 or TRBV12-4 to TRBJ1-1, with D possibly TRBD1 on 6 matching bases. CDR3 length: 13 residues. Trimming took 6 bases from V and 1 from J, leaving 9 bases between them. The CDR3 is CASRYRANTEAFF. The DNA of the CDR3 is TGTGCCAGCAGGTACAGGGCGAACACTGAAGCTTTCTTT.

In its sample, this clonotype was seen a few times. CDR3 DNA: TGTGCCAGCAGTACAGGGTGGGACACTGAAGCTTTCTTT. Protein sequence: CASSTGWDTEAFF. The rearrangement links TRBV6-5 to TRBJ1-1, with a possible D match to TRBD1 (6 bases). The CDR3 runs 13 residues. V lost 5 bases and J 3 bases, leaving 10 bases between the germline ends. Germline CDR1 reads MNHEY; CDR2 reads SVGAGI.

The gene calls are TRBV5-1 and TRBJ2-5; D may be TRBD1 (6 bases). The CDR3 runs 15 residues. Germline CDR1 is SGHRS and CDR2 is YFSETQ. Trimming cost V 4 bases and J 0 bases, with 13 bases left between them. The CDR3 here is CASSQQGQYQETQYF. The CDR3 DNA sequence: TGCGCCAGCAGCCAACAAGGACAGTACCAAGAGACCCAGTACTTC.

The chain employs TRBV6-2 or TRBV6-3 and TRBJ2-7; D uncertain. The CDR3 extends over 13 amino acids. Germline V gene lookup returns CDR1 MNHEY and CDR2 SVGEGT. Trimming removed 6 bases from V and 2 bases from J, with 11 bases in between. CDR3 residues: CASSSTVPYEQYF. The DNA of the CDR3 is TGTGCCAGCAGCTCTACGGTCCCCTACGAGCAGTACTTC.

In its sample, this clonotype was seen many times. The chain combines TRBV7-2 with TRBJ1-3; possibly TRBD1 for D (5 bases). Looked up from germline, CDR1 is SGHTA and CDR2 is FQGNSA. The CDR3 spans 14 residues. Trimming shortened V by 6 bases and J by 3 bases, and 12 bases separated the two germline ends. The CDR3 DNA reads as TGTGCCAGCAGTTCCAGGGTTCTTGGAAACACCATATATTTT. This encodes CASSSRVLGNTIYF. Based on the CDR3 plus reference TRBV7-2 and TRBJ1-3, the full variable domain is GAGVSQSPSNKVTEKGKDVELRCDPISGHTALYWYRQSLGQGLEFLIYFQGNSAPDKSGLPSDRFSAERTGGSVSTLTIQRTQQEDSAVYLCASSSRVLGNTIYFGEGSWLTVV.

This sequence joins TRBV29-1 and TRBJ2-2; 7 bases map to TRBD1. This CDR3 has 15 amino acids. J lost 0 bases, V lost 7 bases, and 8 bases had no gene match. From germline, CDR1 is SQVTM and CDR2 ANQGSEA. This chain's CDR3 is CSGSRDSTNTGELFF. In nucleotides, the CDR3 is TGCAGCGGATCCCGGGACAGCACGAACACCGGGGAGCTGTTTTTT.

The V call is TRBV11-2, the J call TRBJ2-5, with D maybe TRBD2 (5 bases). The CDR3 spans 12 residues. The V gene lost 8 bases and the J gene lost 5 bases, with 12 bases spanning the gap. Per the germline V gene, CDR1 is SGHAT and CDR2 is FQNNGV. CDR3 coding DNA: TGTGCCAGCCTCGGTAGAGGGGAGACCCAGTACTTC. Translated, it gives CASLGRGETQYF. Filled out from reference TRBV11-2 and TRBJ2-5, the complete variable domain reads EAGVAQSPRYKIIEKRQSVAFWCNPISGHATLYWYQQILGQGPKLLIQFQNNGVVDDSQLPKDRFSAERLKGVDSTLKIQPAKLEDSAVYLCASLGRGETQYFGPGTRLLVL.

This clonotype was recorded once. The V gene is TRBV20-1, the J gene TRBJ2-3, with D possibly being TRBD2 (7 bases). CDR3 size: 16 residues. The V end lost 3 bases, the J end lost 1 base, and 17 bases lay between the germline ends. Germline V lookup: CDR1 DFQATT, CDR2 SNEGSKA (reference sequence). The CDR3 spells CSARPPGGPGTDTQYF. The CDR3 nucleotides read TGCAGTGCTAGGCCGCCGGGGGGCCCCGGCACAGATACGCAGTATTTT.